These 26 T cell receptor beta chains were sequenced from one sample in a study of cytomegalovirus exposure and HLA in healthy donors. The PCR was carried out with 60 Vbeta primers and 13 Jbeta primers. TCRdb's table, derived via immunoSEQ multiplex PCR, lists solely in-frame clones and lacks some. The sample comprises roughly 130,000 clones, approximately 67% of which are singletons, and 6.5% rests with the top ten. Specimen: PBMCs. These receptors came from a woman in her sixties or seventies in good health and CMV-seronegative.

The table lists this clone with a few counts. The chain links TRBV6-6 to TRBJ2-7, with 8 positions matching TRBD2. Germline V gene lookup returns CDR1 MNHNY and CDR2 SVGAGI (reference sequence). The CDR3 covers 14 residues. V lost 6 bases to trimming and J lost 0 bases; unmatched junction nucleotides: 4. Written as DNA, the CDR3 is TGTGCCAGCAGACACACTAGCGGCTCCTACGAGCAGTACTTC. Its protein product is CASRHTSGSYEQYF.

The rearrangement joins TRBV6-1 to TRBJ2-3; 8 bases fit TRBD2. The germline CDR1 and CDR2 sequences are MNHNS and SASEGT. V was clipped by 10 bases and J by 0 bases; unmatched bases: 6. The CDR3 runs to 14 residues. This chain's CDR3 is CATGAGDSTDTQYF. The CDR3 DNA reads TGTGCCACCGGAGCGGGGGATAGCACAGATACGCAGTATTTT.

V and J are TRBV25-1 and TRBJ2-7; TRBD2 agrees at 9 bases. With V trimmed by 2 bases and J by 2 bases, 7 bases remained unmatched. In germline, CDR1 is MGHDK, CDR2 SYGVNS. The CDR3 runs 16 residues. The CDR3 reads CASSEEGGGRAYEQYF. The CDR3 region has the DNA TGTGCCAGCAGTGAAGAAGGTGGCGGGAGGGCCTACGAGCAGTACTTC.

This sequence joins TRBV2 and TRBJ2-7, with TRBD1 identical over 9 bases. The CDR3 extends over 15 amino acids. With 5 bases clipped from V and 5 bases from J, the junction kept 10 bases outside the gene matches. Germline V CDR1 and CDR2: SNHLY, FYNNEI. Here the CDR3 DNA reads TGTGCCAGCAGTTCCTTGGGACAGGGTCGAGACGAGCAGTACTTC. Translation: CASSSLGQGRDEQYF.

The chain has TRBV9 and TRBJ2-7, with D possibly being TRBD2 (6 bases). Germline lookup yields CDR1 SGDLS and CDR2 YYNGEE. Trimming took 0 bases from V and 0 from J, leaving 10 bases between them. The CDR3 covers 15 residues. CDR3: CASSVEAGSSYEQYF. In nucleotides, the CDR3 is TGTGCCAGCAGCGTAGAAGCGGGCTCCTCCTACGAGCAGTACTTC.

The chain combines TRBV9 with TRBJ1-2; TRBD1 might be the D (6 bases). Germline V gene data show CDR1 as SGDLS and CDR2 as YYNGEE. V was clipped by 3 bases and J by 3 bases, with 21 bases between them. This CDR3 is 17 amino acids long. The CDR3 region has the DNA TGTGCCAGCAGCGGGGGGGGCGATGGGGTAGGTCACTATGGCTACACCTTC. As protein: CASSGGGDGVGHYGYTF.

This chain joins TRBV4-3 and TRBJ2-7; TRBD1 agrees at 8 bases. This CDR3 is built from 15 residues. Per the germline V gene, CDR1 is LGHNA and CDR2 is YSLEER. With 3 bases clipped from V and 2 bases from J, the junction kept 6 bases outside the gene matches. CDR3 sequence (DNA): TGCGCCAGCAGCCACGTCCTCAGGGGGCCCTACGAGCAGTACTTC. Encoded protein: CASSHVLRGPYEQYF.

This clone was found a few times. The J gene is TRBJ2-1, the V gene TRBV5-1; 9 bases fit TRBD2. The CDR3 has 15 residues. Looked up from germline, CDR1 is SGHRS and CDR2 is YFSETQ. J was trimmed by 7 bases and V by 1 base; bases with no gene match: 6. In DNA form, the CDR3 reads TGCGCCAGCAGCTTGAAAGCGGGAGGTGGTAATGAGCAGTTCTTC. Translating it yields CASSLKAGGGNEQFF.

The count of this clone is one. CDR3 in DNA: TGTGCCAGTAGTATACAGGGTTCCTTTAGCAATCAGCCCCAGCATTTT. The encoded protein is CASSIQGSFSNQPQHF. The rearrangement uses TRBV19 and TRBJ1-5; possibly TRBD1 for D (5 bases). Germline loops: CDR1 LNHDA, CDR2 SQIVND (reference sequence). The CDR3 loop spans 16 amino acids. Trimming pared 2 bases from V and 0 bases from J, leaving 11 bases between. Drawing the rest from reference TRBV19 and TRBJ1-5, the complete variable domain is DGGITQSPKYLFRKEGQNVTLSCEQNLNHDAMYWYRQDPGQGLRLIYYSQIVNDFQKGDIAEGYSVSREKKESFPLTVTSAQKNPTAFYLCASSIQGSFSNQPQHFGDGTRLSIL.

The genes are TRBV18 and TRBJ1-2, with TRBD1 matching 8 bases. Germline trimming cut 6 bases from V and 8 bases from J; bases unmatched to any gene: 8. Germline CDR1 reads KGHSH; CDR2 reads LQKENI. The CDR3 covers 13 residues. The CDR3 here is CASSPLDRDGYTF. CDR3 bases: TGTGCCAGCTCTCCCTTGGACAGGGACGGCTACACCTTC. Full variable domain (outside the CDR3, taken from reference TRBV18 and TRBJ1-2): NAGVMQNPRHLVRRRGQEARLRCSPMKGHSHVYWYRQLPEEGLKFMVYLQKENIIDESGMPKERFSAEFPKEGPSILRIQQVVRGDSAAYFCASSPLDRDGYTFGSGTRLTVV.

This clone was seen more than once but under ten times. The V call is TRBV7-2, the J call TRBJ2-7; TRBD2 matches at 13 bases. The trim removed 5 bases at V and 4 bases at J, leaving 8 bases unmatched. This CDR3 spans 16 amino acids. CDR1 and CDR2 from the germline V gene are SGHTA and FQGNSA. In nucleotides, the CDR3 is TGTGCCAGCAGCCCCCGGACTAGCGGGGGTAAATACGAGCAGTACTTC. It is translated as CASSPRTSGGKYEQYF.

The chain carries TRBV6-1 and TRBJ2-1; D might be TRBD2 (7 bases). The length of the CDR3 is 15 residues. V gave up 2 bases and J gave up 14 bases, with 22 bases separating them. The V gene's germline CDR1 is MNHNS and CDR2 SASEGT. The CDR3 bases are TGTGCCAGCAGTGAACAGGACCTTTTAGGGGGGGTTAAGTTCTTC. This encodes CASSEQDLLGGVKFF.

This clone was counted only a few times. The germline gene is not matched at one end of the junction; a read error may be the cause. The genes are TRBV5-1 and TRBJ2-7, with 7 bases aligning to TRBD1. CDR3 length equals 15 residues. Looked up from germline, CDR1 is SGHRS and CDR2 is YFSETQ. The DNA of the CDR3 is TGCGCCAGCACCTCCGGGTGGACAGGCGTCTACGAGCGGTACTTC. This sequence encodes CASTSGWTGVYERYF.

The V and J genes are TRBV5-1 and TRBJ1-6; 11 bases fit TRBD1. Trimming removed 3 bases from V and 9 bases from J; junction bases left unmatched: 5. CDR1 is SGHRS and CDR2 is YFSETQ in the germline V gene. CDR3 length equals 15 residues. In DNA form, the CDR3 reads TGCGCCAGCAGCTCGGACAGGGGGCAGGGTTCACCCCTCCACTTT. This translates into CASSSDRGQGSPLHF.

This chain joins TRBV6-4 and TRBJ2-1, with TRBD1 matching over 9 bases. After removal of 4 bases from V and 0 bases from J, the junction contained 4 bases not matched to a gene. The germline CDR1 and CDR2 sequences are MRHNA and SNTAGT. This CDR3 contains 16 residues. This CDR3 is CASSAGQGSSYNEQFF. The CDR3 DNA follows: TGTGCCAGCAGTGCGGGACAGGGCAGCTCCTACAATGAGCAGTTCTTC.

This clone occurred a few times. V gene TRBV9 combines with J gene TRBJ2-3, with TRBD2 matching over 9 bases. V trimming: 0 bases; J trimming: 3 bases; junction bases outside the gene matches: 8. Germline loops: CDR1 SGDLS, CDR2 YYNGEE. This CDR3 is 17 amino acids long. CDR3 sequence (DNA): TGTGCCAGCAGCGTAGACCCTGCGGGGGGGCTGACAGATACGCAGTATTTT. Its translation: CASSVDPAGGLTDTQYF. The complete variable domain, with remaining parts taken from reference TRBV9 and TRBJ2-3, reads DSGVTQTPKHLITATGQRVTLRCSPRSGDLSVYWYQQSLDQGLQFLIQYYNGEERAKGNILERFSAQQFPDLHSELNLSSLELGDSALYFCASSVDPAGGLTDTQYFGPGTRLTVL.

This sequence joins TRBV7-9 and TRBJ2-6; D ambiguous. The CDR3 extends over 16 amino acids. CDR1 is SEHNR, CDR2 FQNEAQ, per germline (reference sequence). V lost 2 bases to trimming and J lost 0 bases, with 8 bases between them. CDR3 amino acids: CASSLPGRSGANVLTF. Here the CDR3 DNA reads TGTGCCAGCAGCTTACCAGGCCGCTCTGGGGCCAACGTCCTGACTTTC.

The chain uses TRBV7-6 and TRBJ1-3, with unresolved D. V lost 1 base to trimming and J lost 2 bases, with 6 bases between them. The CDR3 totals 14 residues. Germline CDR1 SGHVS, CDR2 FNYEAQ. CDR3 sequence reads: CASSLGSAGNTIYF. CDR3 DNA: TGTGCCAGCAGCTTAGGGTCGGCTGGAAACACCATATATTTT.

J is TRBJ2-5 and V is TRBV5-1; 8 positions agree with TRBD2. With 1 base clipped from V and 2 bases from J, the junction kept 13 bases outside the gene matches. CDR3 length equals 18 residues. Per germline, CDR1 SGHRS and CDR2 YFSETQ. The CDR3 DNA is TGCGCCAGCAGCTTGTGGGGGGCTAGCGGGCTCCTACAAGAGACCCAGTACTTC. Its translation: CASSLWGASGLLQETQYF. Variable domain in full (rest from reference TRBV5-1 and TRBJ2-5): KAGVTQTPRYLIKTRGQQVTLSCSPISGHRSVSWYQQTPGQGLQFLFEYFSETQRNKGNFPGRFSGRQFSNSRSEMNVSTLELGDSALYLCASSLWGASGLLQETQYFGPGTRLLVL.

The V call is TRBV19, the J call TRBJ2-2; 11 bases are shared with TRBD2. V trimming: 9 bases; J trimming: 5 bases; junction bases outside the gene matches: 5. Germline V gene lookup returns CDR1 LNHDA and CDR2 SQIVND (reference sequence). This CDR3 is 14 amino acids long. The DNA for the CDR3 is TGTGCCAGCCAAGGGACTAGCGGAACCGGGGAGCTGTTTTTT. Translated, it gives CASQGTSGTGELFF.

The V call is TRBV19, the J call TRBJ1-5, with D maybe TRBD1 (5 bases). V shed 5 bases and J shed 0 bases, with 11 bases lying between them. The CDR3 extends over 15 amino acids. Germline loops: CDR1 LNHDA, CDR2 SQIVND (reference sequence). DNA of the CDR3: TGTGCCAGTAGTCTTGTAGGGGATAGCAATCAGCCCCAGCATTTT. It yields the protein CASSLVGDSNQPQHF.

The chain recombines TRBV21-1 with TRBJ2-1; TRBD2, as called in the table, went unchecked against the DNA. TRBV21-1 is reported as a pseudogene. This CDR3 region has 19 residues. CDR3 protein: CASNKGLAGRIHSYNEQFF. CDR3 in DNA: TGTGCCAGCAACAAGGGACTAGCGGGACGCATTCACTCCTACAATGAGCAGTTCTTC.

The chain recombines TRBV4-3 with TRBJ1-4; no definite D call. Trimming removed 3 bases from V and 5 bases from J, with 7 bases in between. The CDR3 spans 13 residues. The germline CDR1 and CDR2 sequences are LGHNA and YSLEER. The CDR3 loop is CASSQRYNEKLFF. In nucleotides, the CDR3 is TGCGCCAGCAGCCAGCGATACAATGAAAAACTGTTTTTT.

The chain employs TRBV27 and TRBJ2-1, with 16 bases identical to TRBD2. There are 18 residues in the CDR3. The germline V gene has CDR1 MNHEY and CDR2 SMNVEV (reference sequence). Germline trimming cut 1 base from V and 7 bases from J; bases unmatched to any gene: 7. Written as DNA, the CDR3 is TGTGCCAGCAGTTTATTGGGGACTAGCGGGGGGGCCATGAATGAGCAGTTCTTC. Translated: CASSLLGTSGGAMNEQFF.

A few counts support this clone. The chain's CDR3 is CASSLAWRKDTQYF. For the CDR3, the DNA is TGTGCCAGCAGCTTAGCGTGGAGAAAGGATACGCAGTATTTT. The rearrangement uses TRBV7-2 and TRBJ2-3; D call uncertain. In germline, CDR1 is SGHTA, CDR2 FQGNSA. This CDR3 is built from 14 residues. Trimming removed 0 bases from V and 6 bases from J, with 10 bases in between. The full variable domain, completed using reference TRBV7-2 and TRBJ2-3, is GAGVSQSPSNKVTEKGKDVELRCDPISGHTALYWYRQSLGQGLEFLIYFQGNSAPDKSGLPSDRFSAERTGGSVSTLTIQRTQQEDSAVYLCASSLAWRKDTQYFGPGTRLTVL.

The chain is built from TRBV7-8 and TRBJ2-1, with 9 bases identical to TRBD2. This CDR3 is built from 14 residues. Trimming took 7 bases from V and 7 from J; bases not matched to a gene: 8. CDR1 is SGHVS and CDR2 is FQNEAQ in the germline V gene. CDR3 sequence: CASIEREEVNEQFF. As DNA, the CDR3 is TGTGCCAGCATTGAGCGGGAGGAGGTAAATGAGCAGTTCTTC. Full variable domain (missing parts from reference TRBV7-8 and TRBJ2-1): GAGVSQSPRYKVAKRGQDVALRCDPISGHVSLFWYQQALGQGPEFLTYFQNEAQLDKSGLPSDRFFAERPEGSVSTLKIQRTQQEDSAVYLCASIEREEVNEQFFGPGTRLTVL.